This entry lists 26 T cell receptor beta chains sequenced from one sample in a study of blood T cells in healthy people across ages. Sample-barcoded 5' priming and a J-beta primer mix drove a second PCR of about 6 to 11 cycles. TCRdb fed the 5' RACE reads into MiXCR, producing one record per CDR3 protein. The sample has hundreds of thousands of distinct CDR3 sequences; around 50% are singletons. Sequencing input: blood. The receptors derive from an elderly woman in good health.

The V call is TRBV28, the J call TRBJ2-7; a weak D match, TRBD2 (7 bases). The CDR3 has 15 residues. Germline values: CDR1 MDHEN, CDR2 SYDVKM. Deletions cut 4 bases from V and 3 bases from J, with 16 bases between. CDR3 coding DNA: TGTGCCAGCAGTTCTGCGGGGGCAAGCGACTACGAGCAGTACTTC. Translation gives CASSSAGASDYEQYF.

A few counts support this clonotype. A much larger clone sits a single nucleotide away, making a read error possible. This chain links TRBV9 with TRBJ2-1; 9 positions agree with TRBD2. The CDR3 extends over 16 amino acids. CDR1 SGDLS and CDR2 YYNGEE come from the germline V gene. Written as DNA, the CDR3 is TGTGCCAGCAGCGTATCAGGAGGGCGGGGGGGAAATGGGCAGTTCTTC. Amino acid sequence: CASSVSGGRGGNGQFF.

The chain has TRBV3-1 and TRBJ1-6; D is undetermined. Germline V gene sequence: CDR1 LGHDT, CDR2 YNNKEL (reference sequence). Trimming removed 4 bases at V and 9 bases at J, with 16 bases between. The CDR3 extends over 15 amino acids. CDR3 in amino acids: CASSLLIPRISPLHF. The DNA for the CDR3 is TGTGCCAGCAGCCTCCTTATTCCAAGGATTTCACCCCTCCACTTT. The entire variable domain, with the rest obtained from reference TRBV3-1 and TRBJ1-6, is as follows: DTAVSQTPKYLVTQMGNDKSIKCEQNLGHDTMYWYKQDSKKFLKIMFSYNNKELIINETVPNRFSPKSPDKAHLNLHINSLELGDSAVYFCASSLLIPRISPLHFGNGTRLTVT.

CDR3: CASRESSYNSPLHF. The CDR3 coding sequence is TGTGCCAGCAGAGAGAGCTCCTATAATTCACCCCTCCACTTT. The chain recombines TRBV28 with TRBJ1-6; D is ambiguous. Germline V gene data show CDR1 as MDHEN and CDR2 as SYDVKM. V was pared by 6 bases and J by 0 bases, with 6 bases between. The CDR3 totals 14 residues.

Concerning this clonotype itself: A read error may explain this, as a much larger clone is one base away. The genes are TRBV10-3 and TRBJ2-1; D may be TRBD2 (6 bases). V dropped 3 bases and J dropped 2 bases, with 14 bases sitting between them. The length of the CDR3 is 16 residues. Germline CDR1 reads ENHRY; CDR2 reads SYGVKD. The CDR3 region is CAISDRRESPYNEQFF. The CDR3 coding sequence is TGTGCCATCAGTGATCGGCGGGAAAGCCCCTACAATGAGCAGTTCTTC.

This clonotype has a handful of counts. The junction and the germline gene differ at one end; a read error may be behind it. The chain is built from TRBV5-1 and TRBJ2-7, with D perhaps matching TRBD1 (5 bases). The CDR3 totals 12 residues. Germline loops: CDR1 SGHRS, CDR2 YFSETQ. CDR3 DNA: TGTGCCAGCAGTCTCACAGGCGGCGAGCAGTACTTC. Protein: CASSLTGGEQYF.

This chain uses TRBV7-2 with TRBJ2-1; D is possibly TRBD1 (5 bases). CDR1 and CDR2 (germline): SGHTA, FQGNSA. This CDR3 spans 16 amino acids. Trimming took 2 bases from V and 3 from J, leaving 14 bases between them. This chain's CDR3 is CASSLQGVGVYNEQFF. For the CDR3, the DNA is TGTGCCAGCAGCTTACAGGGTGTTGGGGTCTACAATGAGCAGTTCTTC.

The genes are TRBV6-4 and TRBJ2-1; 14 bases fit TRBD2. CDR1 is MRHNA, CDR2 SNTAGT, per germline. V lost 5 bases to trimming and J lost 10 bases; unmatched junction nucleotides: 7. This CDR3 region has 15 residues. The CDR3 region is CASSKTSGGAAEQFF. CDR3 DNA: TGTGCCAGCAGTAAGACTAGCGGGGGGGCCGCCGAGCAGTTCTTC.

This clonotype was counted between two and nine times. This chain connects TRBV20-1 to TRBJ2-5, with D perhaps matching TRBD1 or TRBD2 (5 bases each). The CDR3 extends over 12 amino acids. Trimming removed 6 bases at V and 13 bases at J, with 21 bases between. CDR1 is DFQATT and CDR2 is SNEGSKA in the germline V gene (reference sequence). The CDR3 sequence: CSATGERHGAYF. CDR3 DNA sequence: TGCAGTGCCACCGGTGAGCGACACGGGGCGTACTTC.

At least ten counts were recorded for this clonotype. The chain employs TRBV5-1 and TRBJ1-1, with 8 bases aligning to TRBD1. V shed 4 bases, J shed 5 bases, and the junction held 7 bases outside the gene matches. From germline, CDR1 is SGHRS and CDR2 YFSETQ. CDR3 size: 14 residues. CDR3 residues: CASSKTGAATEAFF. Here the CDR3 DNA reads TGCGCCAGCAGCAAGACAGGGGCAGCGACTGAAGCTTTCTTT.

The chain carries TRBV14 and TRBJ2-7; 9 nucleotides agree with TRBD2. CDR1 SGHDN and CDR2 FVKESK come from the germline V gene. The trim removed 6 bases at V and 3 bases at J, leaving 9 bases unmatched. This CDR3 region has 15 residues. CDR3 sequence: CASSAIAGAFYEQYF. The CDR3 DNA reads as TGTGCCAGCAGTGCTATAGCGGGAGCCTTCTACGAGCAGTACTTC.

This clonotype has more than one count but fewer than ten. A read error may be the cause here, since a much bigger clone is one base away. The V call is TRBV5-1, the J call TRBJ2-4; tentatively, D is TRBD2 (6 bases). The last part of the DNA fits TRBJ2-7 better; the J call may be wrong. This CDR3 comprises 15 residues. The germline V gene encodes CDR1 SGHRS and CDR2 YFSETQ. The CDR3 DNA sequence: TGCGCCAGCAGCTCACGGGGGATCGAGACCTACGAGCAGTACTTC. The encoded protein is CASSSRGIETYEQYF.

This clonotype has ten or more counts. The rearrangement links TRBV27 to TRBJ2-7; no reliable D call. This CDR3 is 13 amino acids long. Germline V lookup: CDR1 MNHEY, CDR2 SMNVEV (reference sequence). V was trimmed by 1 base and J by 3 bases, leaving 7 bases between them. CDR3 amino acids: CASSLLVDYEQYF. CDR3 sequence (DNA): TGTGCCAGCAGTTTATTGGTCGACTACGAGCAGTACTTC.

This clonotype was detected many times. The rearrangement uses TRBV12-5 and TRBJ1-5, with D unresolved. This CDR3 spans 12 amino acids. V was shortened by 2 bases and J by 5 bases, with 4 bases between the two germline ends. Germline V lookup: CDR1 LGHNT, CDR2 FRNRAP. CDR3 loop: CASGLRDQPQHF. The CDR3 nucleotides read TGTGCTAGTGGTTTGCGGGATCAGCCCCAGCATTTT. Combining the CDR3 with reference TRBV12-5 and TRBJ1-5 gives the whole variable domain DARVTQTPRHKVTEMGQEVTMRCQPILGHNTVFWYRQTMMQGLELLAYFRNRAPLDDSGMPKDRFSAEMPDATLATLKIQPSEPRDSAVYFCASGLRDQPQHFGDGTRLSIL.

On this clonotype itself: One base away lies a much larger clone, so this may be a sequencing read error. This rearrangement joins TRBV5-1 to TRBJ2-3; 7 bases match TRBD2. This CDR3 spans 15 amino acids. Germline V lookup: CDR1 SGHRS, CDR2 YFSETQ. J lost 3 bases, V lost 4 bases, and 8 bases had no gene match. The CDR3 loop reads CASSIQREKTDTQYF. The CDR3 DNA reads TGCGCCAGCAGCATACAGCGGGAAAAAACAGATACGCAGTATTTT.

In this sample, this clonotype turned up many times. DNA for the CDR3: TGTGCCAGCAGTGCCCCTGGTTACAATGAGCAGTTCTTC. The encoded protein is CASSAPGYNEQFF. J is TRBJ2-1 and V is TRBV28; D unresolved. The CDR3 has 13 amino acids. V dropped 5 bases and J dropped 4 bases, with 9 bases sitting between them. Germline V gene sequence: CDR1 MDHEN, CDR2 SYDVKM.

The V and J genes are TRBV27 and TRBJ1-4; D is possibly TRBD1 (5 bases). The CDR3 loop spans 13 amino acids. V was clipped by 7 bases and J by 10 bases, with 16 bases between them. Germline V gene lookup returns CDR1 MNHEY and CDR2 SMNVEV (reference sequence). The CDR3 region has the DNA TGTGCCAGCATGTCGCAGGGAGTAGGAAAACTGTTTTTT. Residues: CASMSQGVGKLFF.

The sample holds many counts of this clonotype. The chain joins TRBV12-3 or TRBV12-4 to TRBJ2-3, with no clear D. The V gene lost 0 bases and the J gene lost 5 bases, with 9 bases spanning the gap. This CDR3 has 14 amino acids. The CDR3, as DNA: TGTGCCAGCAGTTTAGCACTAATTCTAGATACGCAGTATTTT. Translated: CASSLALILDTQYF.

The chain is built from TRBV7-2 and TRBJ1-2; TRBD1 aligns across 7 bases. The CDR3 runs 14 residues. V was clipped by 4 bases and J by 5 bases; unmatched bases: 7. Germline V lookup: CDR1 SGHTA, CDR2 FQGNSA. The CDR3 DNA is TGTGCCAGCAGCTCTAGGACAGGACCTTATGGCTACACCTTC. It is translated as CASSSRTGPYGYTF.

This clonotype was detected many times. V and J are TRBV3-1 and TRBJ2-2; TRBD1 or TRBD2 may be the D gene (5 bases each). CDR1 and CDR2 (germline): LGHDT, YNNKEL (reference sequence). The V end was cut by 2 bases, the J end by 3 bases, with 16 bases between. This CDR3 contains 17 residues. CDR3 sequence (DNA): TGTGCCAGCAGCCAACCCCGGGACGGGATGTACACCGGGGAGCTGTTTTTT. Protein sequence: CASSQPRDGMYTGELFF.

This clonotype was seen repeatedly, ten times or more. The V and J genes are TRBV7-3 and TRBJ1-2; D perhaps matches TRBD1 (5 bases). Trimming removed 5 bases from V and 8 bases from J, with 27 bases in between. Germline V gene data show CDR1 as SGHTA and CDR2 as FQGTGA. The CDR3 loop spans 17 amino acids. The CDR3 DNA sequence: TGTGCCAGCAGCCCACTCCCCCTGACAGTATCCCCACTGGGCTACACCTTC. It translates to CASSPLPLTVSPLGYTF.

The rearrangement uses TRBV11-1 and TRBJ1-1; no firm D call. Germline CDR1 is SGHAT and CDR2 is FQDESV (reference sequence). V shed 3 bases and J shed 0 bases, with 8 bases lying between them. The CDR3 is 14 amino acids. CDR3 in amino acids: CASSFNVLNTEAFF. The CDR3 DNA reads TGTGCCAGCAGCTTCAACGTGTTGAACACTGAAGCTTTCTTT.

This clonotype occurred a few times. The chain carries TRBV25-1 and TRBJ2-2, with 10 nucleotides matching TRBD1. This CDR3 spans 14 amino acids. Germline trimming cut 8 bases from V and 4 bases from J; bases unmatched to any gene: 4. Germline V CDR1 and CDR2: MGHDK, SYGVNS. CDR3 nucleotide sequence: TGTGCCAGCTCGGGACAGGGGACCACCGGGGAGCTGTTTTTT. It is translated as CASSGQGTTGELFF.

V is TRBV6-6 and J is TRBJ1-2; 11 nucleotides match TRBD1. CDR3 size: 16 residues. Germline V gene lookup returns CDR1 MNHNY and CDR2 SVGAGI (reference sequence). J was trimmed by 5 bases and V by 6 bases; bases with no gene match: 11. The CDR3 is CASRTADRGQGYGYTF. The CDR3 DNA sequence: TGTGCCAGCAGAACTGCGGACAGGGGGCAGGGATATGGCTACACCTTC.

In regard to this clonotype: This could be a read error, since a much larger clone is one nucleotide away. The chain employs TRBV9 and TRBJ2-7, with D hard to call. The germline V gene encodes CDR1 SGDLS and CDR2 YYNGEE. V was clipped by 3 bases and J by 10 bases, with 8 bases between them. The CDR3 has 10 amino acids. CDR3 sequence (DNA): TGTGCCAGCAGCGATCCCCTCCAGTACTTC. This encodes CASSDPLQYF.

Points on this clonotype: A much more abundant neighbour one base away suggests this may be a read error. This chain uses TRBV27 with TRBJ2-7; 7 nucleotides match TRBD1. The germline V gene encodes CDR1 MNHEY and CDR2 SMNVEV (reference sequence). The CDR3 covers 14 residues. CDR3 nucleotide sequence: TGTGCCAGCAGAAGGGACAGTTACTCCTACAAGCAGTACTTC. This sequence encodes CASRRDSYSYKQYF.